This TCR beta chain was identified in a study of tumour-infiltrating T cells in Burkitt lymphoma. In the study overall: Productive clonality predicted overall and progression-free survival.

Sequencing used immunoSEQ multiplex PCR; TCRdb keeps in-frame clones, though not all of them. The sample has around 1,800 clones, more than 15% seen once. This clone has only a few counts. The germline V and J ends were trimmed by 5 bases and 0 bases, with 5 bases remaining between them. The germline CDR1 and CDR2 sequences are MNHEY and SMNVEV (reference sequence). The CDR3 is 13 residues long. The clonotype was recovered from a human donor with diffuse large B-cell lymphoma. Specimen: tumor tissue. The V gene is TRBV27, the J gene TRBJ2-1; D gene uncertain. The CDR3 spells CASSQSSYNEQFF. In DNA, the CDR3 is TGTGCCAGCAGTCAGAGCTCCTACAATGAGCAGTTCTTC.